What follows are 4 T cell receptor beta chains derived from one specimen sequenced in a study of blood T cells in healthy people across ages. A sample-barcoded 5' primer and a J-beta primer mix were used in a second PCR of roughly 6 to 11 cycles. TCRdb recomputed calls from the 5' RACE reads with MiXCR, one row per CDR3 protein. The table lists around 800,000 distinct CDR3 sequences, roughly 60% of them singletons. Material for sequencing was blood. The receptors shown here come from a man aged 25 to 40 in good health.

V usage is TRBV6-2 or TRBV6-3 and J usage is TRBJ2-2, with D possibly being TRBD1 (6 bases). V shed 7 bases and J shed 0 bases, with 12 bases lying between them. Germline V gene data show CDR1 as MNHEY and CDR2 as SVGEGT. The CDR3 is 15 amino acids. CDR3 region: CASTDGTSNTGELFF. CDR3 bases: TGTGCCAGCACCGACGGGACATCGAACACCGGGGAGCTGTTTTTT.

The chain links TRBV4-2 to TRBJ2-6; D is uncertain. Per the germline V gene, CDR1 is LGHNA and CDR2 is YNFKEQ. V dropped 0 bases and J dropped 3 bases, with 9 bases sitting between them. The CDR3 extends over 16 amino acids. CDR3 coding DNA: TGTGCCAGCAGCCAAGATAACTCTTTTGGGGCCAACGTCCTGACTTTC. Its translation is CASSQDNSFGANVLTF.

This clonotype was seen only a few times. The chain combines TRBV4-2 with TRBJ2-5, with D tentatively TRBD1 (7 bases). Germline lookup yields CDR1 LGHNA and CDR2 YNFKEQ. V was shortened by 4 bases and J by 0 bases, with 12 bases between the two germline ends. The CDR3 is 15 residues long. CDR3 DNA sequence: TGTGCCAGCAGCCCCAGGGGGGACAACCAAGAGACCCAGTACTTC. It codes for CASSPRGDNQETQYF.

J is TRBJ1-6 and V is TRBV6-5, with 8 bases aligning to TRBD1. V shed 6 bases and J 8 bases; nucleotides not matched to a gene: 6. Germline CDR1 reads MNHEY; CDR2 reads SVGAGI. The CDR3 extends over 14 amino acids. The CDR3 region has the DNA TGTGCCAGCAGCTCAGGGGGCAGTCATTCACCCCTCCACTTT. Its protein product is CASSSGGSHSPLHF.